Listed below are T cell receptor beta chains from one sample, sequenced in a study of control samples from healthy donors and cancer patients. Produced via immunoSEQ multiplex PCR; TCRdb's table is partial and in-frame only. The table shows roughly 150,000 clones, with 80% to 95% occurring only once. The sequenced material came from blood. The receptor set was obtained from a man younger than 35 in good health. The CDR3 runs from the conserved cysteine through the conserved F or W. Each record gives: CDR3 protein, CDR3 DNA, clone size, V gene, J gene, D gene. A D gene is named only where the DNA matches it firmly. Only some rows state a clone size, as once, few, many or a class for expanded clones.

CDR3: CASSYSRYSLYEQYF
DNA: TGTGCCAGCAGTTACTCACGGTACTCTCTCTACGAGCAGTACTTC
size: -
V: TRBV6-5
J: TRBJ2-7
D: -

CDR3: CATSRTGGADGYTF
DNA: TGTGCCACCAGCAGAACAGGGGGCGCGGATGGCTACACCTTC
size: -
V: TRBV15
J: TRBJ1-2
D: TRBD1

CDR3: CASSPKGVFRDEQYF
DNA: TGCGCCAGCAGCCCCAAGGGCGTATTTCGGGACGAGCAGTACTTC
size: -
V: TRBV5-1
J: TRBJ2-7
D: -

CDR3: CAWSIWDSPLHF
DNA: TGTGCCTGGAGCATCTGGGATTCACCCCTCCACTTT
size: -
V: TRBV30
J: TRBJ1-6
D: -

CDR3: CASSLASLKEGTNQPQHF
DNA: TGTGCCAGCAGCTTAGCATCGTTAAAGGAGGGTACCAATCAGCCCCAGCATTTT
size: -
V: TRBV7-6
J: TRBJ1-5
D: -

CDR3: CASSLERGDTQYF
DNA: TGTGCCAGCAGCTTAGAAAGGGGGGATACGCAGTATTTT
size: once
V: TRBV7-9
J: TRBJ2-3
D: -

CDR3: CASSSYSGRDYNEQFF
DNA: TGTGCCAGCAGCTCTTATAGCGGGAGAGACTACAATGAGCAGTTCTTC
size: few
V: TRBV11-2
J: TRBJ2-1
D: TRBD2

CDR3: CASSPVTPYEQYF
DNA: TGTGCCAGCTCACCAGTGACCCCCTACGAGCAGTACTTC
size: -
V: TRBV18
J: TRBJ2-7
D: -

CDR3: CASSLSMGATNEKLFF
DNA: TGTGCCAGCAGCTTATCCATGGGAGCAACTAATGAAAAACTGTTTTTT
size: -
V: TRBV11-2
J: TRBJ1-4
D: -

CDR3: CATSDHSRGRSYEQYF
DNA: TGTGCCACCAGTGACCACTCCAGGGGTAGGAGCTACGAGCAGTACTTC
size: -
V: TRBV24-1
J: TRBJ2-7
D: -

CDR3: CASSRGNEQFF
DNA: TGTGCCAGCAGCCGGGGTAATGAGCAGTTCTTC
size: -
V: TRBV9
J: TRBJ2-1
D: -

CDR3: CASSFPGLAGLYTQYF
DNA: TGTGCCAGCAGTTTTCCGGGACTAGCGGGGCTGTATACGCAGTATTTT
size: once
V: TRBV2
J: TRBJ2-3
D: TRBD2

CDR3: CALGQGDEKLFF
DNA: TGTGCCTTAGGACAGGGGGATGAAAAACTGTTTTTT
size: -
V: TRBV28
J: TRBJ1-4
D: TRBD1

CDR3: CASSPRQGPNYGYTF
DNA: TGTGCCAGCAGCCCCCGACAGGGACCAAACTATGGCTACACCTTC
size: -
V: TRBV5-5
J: TRBJ1-2
D: TRBD1

CDR3: CASSSRTGDYGYTF
DNA: TGCGCCAGCAGCTCGCGGACGGGAGACTATGGCTACACCTTC
size: -
V: TRBV5-1
J: TRBJ1-2
D: -

CDR3: CASSLGSLPQETQYF
DNA: TGTGCCAGCAGTTTGGGTAGCCTCCCCCAAGAGACCCAGTACTTC
size: -
V: TRBV27
J: TRBJ2-5
D: -

CDR3: CASSFQNTGELFF
DNA: TGTGCCAGCAGCTTTCAGAACACCGGGGAGCTGTTTTTT
size: -
V: TRBV11-3
J: TRBJ2-2
D: -

CDR3: CASSSRGGNEKLFF
DNA: TGTGCCAGCAGCTCCAGGGGCGGGAATGAAAAACTGTTTTTT
size: -
V: TRBV7-8
J: TRBJ1-4
D: -

CDR3: CASSFYGTSGGEQFF
DNA: TGTGCCAGCAGCTTCTATGGGACTAGTGGCGGTGAGCAGTTCTTC
size: -
V: TRBV11-2
J: TRBJ2-1
D: TRBD2

CDR3: CASSEEGSSTEAFF
DNA: TGTGCCAGCAGTGAGGAGGGATCCAGCACTGAAGCTTTCTTT
size: -
V: TRBV2
J: TRBJ1-1
D: -

CDR3: CASSWGGEGEKLFF
DNA: TGCGCCAGCAGCTGGGGGGGTGAAGGCGAAAAACTGTTTTTT
size: many
V: TRBV5-1
J: TRBJ1-4
D: -

CDR3: CASSLGTGGNQPQHF
DNA: TGTGCCAGCAGCTTGGGGACAGGGGGTAATCAGCCCCAGCATTTT
size: -
V: TRBV11-2
J: TRBJ1-5
D: TRBD1

CDR3: CSVEAIAGGSYNEQFF
DNA: TGCAGCGTTGAAGCAATAGCGGGAGGCTCCTACAATGAGCAGTTCTTC
size: -
V: TRBV29-1
J: TRBJ2-1
D: TRBD2

CDR3: CAIQGAYNSPLHF
DNA: TGTGCCATACAGGGTGCCTATAATTCACCCCTCCACTTT
size: -
V: TRBV7-2
J: TRBJ1-6
D: -

CDR3: CASFSTGMRHEQYF
DNA: TGTGCCAGCTTCTCTACAGGGATGAGGCACGAGCAGTACTTC
size: -
V: TRBV18
J: TRBJ2-7
D: -

CDR3: CASSQDASYEQYF
DNA: TGCGCCAGCAGCCAAGATGCAAGTTACGAGCAGTACTTC
size: -
V: TRBV4-1
J: TRBJ2-7
D: -

CDR3: CASSPWTGSYEQYF
DNA: TGTGCCAGCAGCCCCTGGACAGGATCGTACGAGCAGTACTTC
size: -
V: TRBV27
J: TRBJ2-7
D: TRBD1

CDR3: CASSSTLSGPAHTEAFF
DNA: TGTGCCAGCAGTTCTACTTTGTCTGGGCCGGCCCACACTGAAGCTTTCTTT
size: -
V: TRBV27
J: TRBJ1-1
D: -

CDR3: CASRRLAGHTDTQYF
DNA: TGTGCCAGCCGGCGACTAGCGGGACACACAGATACGCAGTATTTT
size: -
V: TRBV4-2
J: TRBJ2-3
D: TRBD2

CDR3: CASSPRIYEQYF
DNA: TGTGCCAGCAGCCCCAGAATATACGAGCAGTACTTC
size: once
V: TRBV7-2
J: TRBJ2-7
D: -

CDR3: CASSYAASPDTQYF
DNA: TGTGCCAGCAGTTATGCGGCCAGTCCAGATACGCAGTATTTT
size: -
V: TRBV6-2/TRBV6-3
J: TRBJ2-3
D: -

CDR3: CASSPPSSTEAFF
DNA: TGTGCCAGCAGTCCGCCGTCTTCCACTGAAGCTTTCTTT
size: -
V: TRBV28
J: TRBJ1-1
D: -

CDR3: CASSYSSGSGPYEQYF
DNA: TGTGCCAGCAGTTACTCGTCGGGGAGCGGGCCCTACGAGCAGTACTTC
size: -
V: TRBV6-2/TRBV6-3
J: TRBJ2-7
D: -

CDR3: CASSLPGTGGWQPQHF
DNA: TGTGCCAGTAGCCTACCTGGGACAGGGGGTTGGCAGCCCCAGCATTTT
size: -
V: TRBV19
J: TRBJ1-5
D: TRBD1

CDR3: CASSPSGGRRGNYGYTF
DNA: TGCGCCAGCAGTCCTTCCGGGGGACGGCGAGGGAACTATGGCTACACCTTC
size: -
V: TRBV10-2
J: TRBJ1-2
D: -

CDR3: CASSLVAGHTIYF
DNA: TGTGCCAGCAGCTTAGTTGCCGGACACACCATATATTTT
size: -
V: TRBV7-9
J: TRBJ1-3
D: -

CDR3: CASSPGGGGHEQYF
DNA: TGTGCCAGCAGCCCTGGGGGCGGGGGGCACGAGCAGTACTTC
size: -
V: TRBV7-9
J: TRBJ2-7
D: TRBD2

CDR3: CASSQGLDTDTQYF
DNA: TGTGCCAGCAGCCAGGGGCTAGACACAGATACGCAGTATTTT
size: -
V: TRBV7-8
J: TRBJ2-3
D: -

CDR3: CSWAPVLEGGQYSGNEQFF
DNA: TGCAGCTGGGCCCCGGTTTTGGAGGGAGGACAATATTCCGGCAATGAGCAGTTCTTC
size: once
V: TRBV29-1
J: TRBJ2-1
D: -

CDR3: CASSHRRTYEQYF
DNA: TGTGCCAGCAGCCACCGGCGGACCTACGAGCAGTACTTC
size: -
V: TRBV6-2/TRBV6-3
J: TRBJ2-7
D: -

CDR3: CASSIGYGYTF
DNA: TGTGCCAGTAGTATTGGCTATGGCTACACCTTC
size: -
V: TRBV19
J: TRBJ1-2
D: -

CDR3: CASSYRDSGGELFF
DNA: TGTGCCAGCAGTTACCGGGACTCGGGCGGGGAGCTGTTTTTT
size: -
V: TRBV6-6
J: TRBJ2-2
D: -

CDR3: CASSPWGRKETQYF
DNA: TGTGCCAGCAGCCCTTGGGGGCGAAAAGAGACCCAGTACTTC
size: -
V: TRBV11-2
J: TRBJ2-5
D: -

CDR3: CASSLNAAGAIPDTQYF
DNA: TGTGCCAGCAGCTTAAATGCCGCGGGAGCGATTCCAGATACGCAGTATTTT
size: -
V: TRBV7-2
J: TRBJ2-3
D: TRBD2

CDR3: CASSATSGTPEGTQYF
DNA: TGTGCCAGCAGTGCGACTTCCGGGACCCCCGAGGGGACCCAGTACTTC
size: -
V: TRBV25-1
J: TRBJ2-5
D: -

CDR3: CAWSFRVGEQYF
DNA: TGTGCCTGGAGTTTTCGAGTTGGCGAGCAGTACTTC
size: -
V: TRBV30
J: TRBJ2-7
D: -

CDR3: CASSLTVNTEAFF
DNA: TGTGCCAGCAGTTTAACAGTGAACACTGAAGCTTTCTTT
size: -
V: TRBV12-3/TRBV12-4
J: TRBJ1-1
D: -

CDR3: CASSETSGRSTDTQYF
DNA: TGTGCCAGCAGCGAGACTAGCGGGAGGAGCACAGATACGCAGTATTTT
size: -
V: TRBV9
J: TRBJ2-3
D: TRBD2

CDR3: CASSNKVDGGVPWTRAYEQYF
DNA: TGTGCCAGTAGTAATAAAGTCGACGGCGGAGTACCTTGGACTAGGGCCTACGAGCAGTACTTC
size: -
V: TRBV19
J: TRBJ2-7
D: TRBD2

CDR3: CASRGSAIDGNTIYF
DNA: TGTGCCAGCAGAGGCAGCGCCATCGATGGAAACACCATATATTTT
size: -
V: TRBV6-6
J: TRBJ1-3
D: -

CDR3: CASSPQGASTDTQYF
DNA: TGTGCCAGCAGCCCTCAGGGGGCTAGCACAGATACGCAGTATTTT
size: -
V: TRBV11-2
J: TRBJ2-3
D: TRBD1